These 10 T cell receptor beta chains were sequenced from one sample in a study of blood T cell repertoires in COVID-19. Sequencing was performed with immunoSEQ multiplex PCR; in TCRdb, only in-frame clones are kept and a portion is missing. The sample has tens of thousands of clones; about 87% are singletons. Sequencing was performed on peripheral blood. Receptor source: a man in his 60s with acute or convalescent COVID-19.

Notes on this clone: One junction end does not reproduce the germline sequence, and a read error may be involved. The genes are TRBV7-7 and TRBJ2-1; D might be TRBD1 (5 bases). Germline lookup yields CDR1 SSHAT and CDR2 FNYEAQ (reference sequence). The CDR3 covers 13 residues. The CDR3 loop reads CASSSLLDREQFF. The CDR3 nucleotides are TGTGCTAGCAGCTCGCTATTAGACAGAGAGCAGTTCTTC. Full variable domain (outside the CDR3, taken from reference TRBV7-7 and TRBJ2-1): GAGVSQSPRYKVTKRGQDVTLRCDPISSHATLYWYQQALGQGPEFLTYFNYEAQPDKSGLPSDRFSAERPEGSISTLTIQRTEQRDSAMYRCASSSLLDREQFFGPGTRLTVL.

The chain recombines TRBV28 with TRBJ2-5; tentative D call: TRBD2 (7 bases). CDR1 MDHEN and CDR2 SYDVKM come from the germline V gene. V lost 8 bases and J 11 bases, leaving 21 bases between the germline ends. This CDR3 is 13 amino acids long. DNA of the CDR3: TGTGCCAGCGGGGGGGGCCTGTACCCGGGTCAGTACTTC. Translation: CASGGGLYPGQYF. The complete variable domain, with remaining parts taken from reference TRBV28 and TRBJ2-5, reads DVKVTQSSRYLVKRTGEKVFLECVQDMDHENMFWYRQDPGLGLRLIYFSYDVKMKEKGDIPEGYSVSREKKERFSLILESASTNQTSMYLCASGGGLYPGQYFGPGTRLLVL.

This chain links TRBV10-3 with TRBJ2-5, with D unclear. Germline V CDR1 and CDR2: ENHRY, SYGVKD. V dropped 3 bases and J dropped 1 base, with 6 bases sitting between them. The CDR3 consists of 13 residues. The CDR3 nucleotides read TGTGCCATCAGTGACAGGCCCCAAGAGACCCAGTACTTC. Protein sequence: CAISDRPQETQYF.

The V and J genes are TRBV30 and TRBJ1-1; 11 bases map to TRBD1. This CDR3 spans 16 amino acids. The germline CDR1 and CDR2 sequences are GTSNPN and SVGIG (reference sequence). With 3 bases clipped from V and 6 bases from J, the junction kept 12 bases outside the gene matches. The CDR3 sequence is CAWSLTRGQGASEAFF. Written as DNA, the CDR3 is TGTGCCTGGAGCCTGACCCGAGGACAGGGGGCGTCTGAAGCTTTCTTT.

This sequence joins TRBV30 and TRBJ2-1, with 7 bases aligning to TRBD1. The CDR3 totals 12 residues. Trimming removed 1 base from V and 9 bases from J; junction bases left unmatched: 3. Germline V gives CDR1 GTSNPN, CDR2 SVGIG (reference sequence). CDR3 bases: TGTGCCTGGAGTGGGTACAGGGGTGAGCAGTTCTTC. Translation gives CAWSGYRGEQFF.

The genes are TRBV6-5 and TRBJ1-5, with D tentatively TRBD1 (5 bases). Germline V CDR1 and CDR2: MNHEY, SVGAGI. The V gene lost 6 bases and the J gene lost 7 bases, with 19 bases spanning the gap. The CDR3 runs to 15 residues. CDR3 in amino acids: CASSARRGSEQPQHF. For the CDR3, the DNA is TGTGCCAGCAGCGCGAGGAGGGGTTCTGAGCAGCCCCAGCATTTT.

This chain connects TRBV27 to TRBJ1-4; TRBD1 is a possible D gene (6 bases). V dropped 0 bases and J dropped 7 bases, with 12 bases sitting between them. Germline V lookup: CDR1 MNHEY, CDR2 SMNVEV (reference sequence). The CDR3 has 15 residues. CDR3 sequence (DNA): TGTGCCAGCAGTTTATCGAGGCAGGGGAGTGAAAAACTGTTTTTT. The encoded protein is CASSLSRQGSEKLFF.

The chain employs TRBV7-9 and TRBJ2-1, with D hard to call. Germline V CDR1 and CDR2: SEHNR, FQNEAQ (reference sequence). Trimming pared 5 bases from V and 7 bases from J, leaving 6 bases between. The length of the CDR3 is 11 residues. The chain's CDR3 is CASSTGNEQFF. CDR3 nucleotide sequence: TGTGCCAGCAGCACCGGGAATGAGCAGTTCTTC.

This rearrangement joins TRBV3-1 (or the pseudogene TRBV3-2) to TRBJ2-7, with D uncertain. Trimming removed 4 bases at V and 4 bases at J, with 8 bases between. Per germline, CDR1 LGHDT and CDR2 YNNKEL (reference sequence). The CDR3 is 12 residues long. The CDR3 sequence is CASSLSTYEQYF. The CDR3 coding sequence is TGTGCCAGCAGCCTATCGACTTACGAGCAGTACTTC.

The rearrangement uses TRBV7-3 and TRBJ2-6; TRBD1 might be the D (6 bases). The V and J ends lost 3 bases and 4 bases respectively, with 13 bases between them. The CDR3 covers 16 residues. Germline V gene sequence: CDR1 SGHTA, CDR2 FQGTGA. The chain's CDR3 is CASSFPGASGANVLTF. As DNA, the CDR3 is TGTGCCAGCAGCTTTCCAGGGGCCTCCGGGGCCAACGTCCTGACTTTC.